The rows below give T cell receptor beta chains drawn from one sample of a study of beta chain features in type 1 diabetes. Repertoires were generated with immunoSEQ multiplex PCR, while TCRdb's copy carries only in-frame clones and drops some. This table has about 370,000 clones, roughly a tenth appearing once. The specimen sequenced was central memory CD4+ T cells from blood. These receptors originate from a man aged 30 to 39 with type 1 diabetes. CDR3s include the opening cysteine and the closing phenylalanine or tryptophan. D genes are given only for firm matches. Size is omitted from some rows. Given values are once, few, many or a class for expanded clones.

v_gene: TRBV7-2
j_gene: TRBJ2-3
abundance: NA
d_gene: NA
CDR3aa: CASSLPTDTQYF
CDR3nt: TGTGCCAGCAGCCTACCCACAGATACGCAGTATTTT

v_gene: TRBV4-1
j_gene: TRBJ2-5
abundance: NA
d_gene: TRBD2
CDR3aa: CASSRGGEQETQYF
CDR3nt: TGCGCCAGCAGCCGCGGGGGGGAACAAGAGACCCAGTACTTC

v_gene: TRBV4-1
j_gene: TRBJ1-2
abundance: NA
d_gene: NA
CDR3aa: CASSPNGQPEYGYTF
CDR3nt: TGCGCGAGCAGTCCGAATGGACAGCCCGAGTATGGCTACACCTTC

v_gene: TRBV27
j_gene: TRBJ2-1
abundance: many
d_gene: NA
CDR3aa: CASSHLVFGSLPYNEQFF
CDR3nt: TGTGCCAGCAGTCACCTAGTCTTCGGATCGTTACCTTACAATGAGCAGTTCTTC

v_gene: TRBV30
j_gene: TRBJ2-7
abundance: few
d_gene: NA
CDR3aa: CAWTWGGAVEQYF
CDR3nt: TGTGCCTGGACCTGGGGGGGGGCGGTCGAGCAGTACTTC

v_gene: TRBV6-1
j_gene: TRBJ1-5
abundance: few
d_gene: NA
CDR3aa: CASRADMGWDQPQHF
CDR3nt: TGTGCCAGCAGGGCGGACATGGGTTGGGATCAGCCCCAGCATTTT

v_gene: TRBV7-2
j_gene: TRBJ2-3
abundance: few
d_gene: NA
CDR3aa: CASSLGTLLTDTQYF
CDR3nt: TGTGCCAGCAGCCTCGGGACTCTTCTCACAGATACGCAGTATTTT

v_gene: TRBV28
j_gene: TRBJ2-7
abundance: many
d_gene: TRBD2
CDR3aa: CASSPGLAGAYEQYF
CDR3nt: TGTGCCAGCAGTCCGGGACTAGCGGGAGCCTACGAGCAGTACTTC

v_gene: TRBV28
j_gene: TRBJ1-1
abundance: few
d_gene: NA
CDR3aa: CASSPRAPRREAFF
CDR3nt: TGTGCCAGCAGCCCAAGGGCTCCCCGGCGGGAAGCTTTCTTT

v_gene: TRBV7-3
j_gene: TRBJ2-1
abundance: NA
d_gene: NA
CDR3aa: CASSYGSASSYNEQFF
CDR3nt: TGTGCCAGCAGCTACGGGTCCGCCAGCTCCTACAATGAGCAGTTCTTC

v_gene: TRBV27
j_gene: TRBJ1-5
abundance: NA
d_gene: TRBD1
CDR3aa: CASSPKLTGTLHQPQHF
CDR3nt: TGTGCCAGCAGTCCCAAATTGACAGGGACTCTTCACCAGCCCCAGCATTTT

v_gene: TRBV29-1
j_gene: TRBJ2-5
abundance: NA
d_gene: NA
CDR3aa: CSVGREDETQYF
CDR3nt: TGCAGTGTTGGCAGGGAAGACGAGACCCAGTACTTC

v_gene: TRBV6-5
j_gene: TRBJ1-4
abundance: few
d_gene: NA
CDR3aa: CASSSDSTTNEKLFF
CDR3nt: TGTGCCAGCAGCTCGGACAGTACAACTAATGAAAAACTGTTTTTT

v_gene: TRBV27
j_gene: TRBJ2-4
abundance: few
d_gene: TRBD2
CDR3aa: CASSQNGGWYIQYF
CDR3nt: TGTGCCAGCAGTCAGAACGGGGGGTGGTACATTCAGTACTTC

v_gene: TRBV30
j_gene: TRBJ2-1
abundance: few
d_gene: NA
CDR3aa: CAWRSFSAEGNEQFF
CDR3nt: TGTGCCTGGAGGTCCTTTAGCGCCGAGGGAAATGAGCAGTTCTTC

v_gene: TRBV28
j_gene: TRBJ2-7
abundance: few
d_gene: NA
CDR3aa: CASSFQGILYEQYF
CDR3nt: TGTGCCAGCAGTTTCCAAGGGATACTCTACGAGCAGTACTTC

v_gene: TRBV27
j_gene: TRBJ1-5
abundance: few
d_gene: NA
CDR3aa: CASSLRPLIPQHF
CDR3nt: TGTGCCAGCAGTTTGAGACCTCTAATCCCCCAGCATTTT

v_gene: TRBV5-4
j_gene: TRBJ2-3
abundance: NA
d_gene: NA
CDR3aa: CASSQEGVSRLTDTQYF
CDR3nt: TGCGCCAGCAGCCAAGAGGGTGTGAGCAGGCTGACTGATACGCAGTATTTT

v_gene: TRBV21-1
j_gene: TRBJ2-6
abundance: many
d_gene: NA
CDR3aa: CASSFPGREASSGANVLTF
CDR3nt: TGTGCCAGCAGCTTCCCCGGCCGAGAAGCTTCGTCTGGGGCCAACGTCCTGACTTTC

v_gene: TRBV19
j_gene: TRBJ2-5
abundance: many
d_gene: NA
CDR3aa: CASRAGETQYF
CDR3nt: TGTGCCAGTAGGGCGGGAGAGACCCAGTACTTC

v_gene: TRBV2
j_gene: TRBJ2-1
abundance: NA
d_gene: TRBD1
CDR3aa: CASRDRSHSYNEQFF
CDR3nt: TGTGCCAGCAGGGACAGGTCCCACTCCTACAATGAGCAGTTCTTC

v_gene: TRBV7-9
j_gene: TRBJ2-3
abundance: many
d_gene: NA
CDR3aa: CASSPPGYDTQYF
CDR3nt: TGTGCCAGCAGCCCCCCGGGGTACGATACGCAGTATTTT

v_gene: TRBV5-4
j_gene: TRBJ1-5
abundance: few
d_gene: NA
CDR3aa: CASSQDMGDQPQHF
CDR3nt: TGCGCCAGCAGCCAAGATATGGGCGATCAGCCCCAGCATTTT

v_gene: TRBV27
j_gene: TRBJ2-1
abundance: NA
d_gene: TRBD2
CDR3aa: CASSLSPRRELGNEQFF
CDR3nt: TGTGCCAGCAGTTTATCCCCGCGGCGGGAGTTGGGCAATGAGCAGTTCTTC

v_gene: TRBV15
j_gene: TRBJ2-3
abundance: many
d_gene: NA
CDR3aa: CATSRGGSTDTQYF
CDR3nt: TGTGCCACCAGCAGAGGGGGAAGCACAGATACGCAGTATTTT

v_gene: TRBV4-1
j_gene: TRBJ2-7
abundance: NA
d_gene: TRBD1
CDR3aa: CASSPTGTASYEQYF
CDR3nt: TGCGCCAGCAGCCCCACCGGGACAGCGAGCTACGAGCAGTACTTC

v_gene: TRBV7-9
j_gene: TRBJ1-4
abundance: many
d_gene: NA
CDR3aa: CASSLVREKLFF
CDR3nt: TGTGCCAGCAGCTTAGTACGGGAAAAACTGTTTTTT

v_gene: TRBV2
j_gene: TRBJ2-7
abundance: few
d_gene: NA
CDR3aa: CASSDDFTQYF
CDR3nt: TGTGCCAGCAGTGATGACTTCACGCAGTACTTC

v_gene: TRBV27
j_gene: TRBJ2-5
abundance: NA
d_gene: NA
CDR3aa: CASSLKADPETQYF
CDR3nt: TGTGCCAGCAGTTTAAAGGCAGATCCAGAGACCCAGTACTTC